What follows describes a single T cell receptor (beta chain). These data originate in a study of blood T cell repertoires in COVID-19. About the study: Acute and convalescent COVID-19 samples came from the United States, Italy and Spain. PBMCs, B-cell-depleted T cells, or T cells provided the cDNA or gDNA that made up the material.

This CDR3 contains 14 residues. The germline gives CDR1 SEHNR, CDR2 FQNEAQ (reference sequence). V was trimmed by 3 bases and J by 8 bases, leaving 11 bases between them. Original processing methods: By means of reference gene primer amplification, nucleated cell counts were estimated. Data came from immunoSEQ multiplex PCR; TCRdb stores just in-frame clones and leaves some out. D and trimming were read from the DNA, whereas the V and J calls and clone size are those reported in that table. The sample has about 300,000 clones, about 91% seen once; the top ten hold just under 7%. Input material: peripheral blood. The TCR sequence derives from a woman under 40 who had recovered from COVID-19. J is TRBJ1-6 and V is TRBV7-9, with a tentative D call TRBD1 (6 bases). CDR3 nucleotide sequence: TGTGCCAGCAGCTTGGGGGCCCTGGATTCACCCCTCCACTTT. This sequence encodes CASSLGALDSPLHF.